The 20 T cell receptor beta chains below all came from one sample that was sequenced in a study of T-cell reconstitution after alpha-beta-depleted transplantation in children. Researchers prepared the TCRbeta library using unique molecular identifiers, the study reports. In TCRdb, the PCR reads were re-called with MiXCR into one record per CDR3 protein. The profile covers about 980,000 distinct CDR3 sequences, with roughly 29% appearing a single time and under 30% taken by the ten largest. The sequencing used PBMCs, mostly from graft donor cells, collected 360 days after TCRalphabeta/CD19-depleted stem cell transplant. All receptors derive from a boy less than two years old who had a stem cell transplant for SCID, so the T cells may come from the graft donor.

The table lists this clonotype with a few counts. V is TRBV6-1 and J is TRBJ2-1; the match to TRBD1 covers 8 bases. This CDR3 comprises 14 residues. V was pared by 7 bases and J by 6 bases, with 8 bases of the junction left unmatched. The germline CDR1 and CDR2 sequences are MNHNS and SASEGT. CDR3 sequence: CASTGQGTFNEQFF. The CDR3 bases are TGTGCCAGCACCGGACAGGGTACTTTCAATGAGCAGTTCTTC.

V gene TRBV15 combines with J gene TRBJ2-1; 10 nucleotides agree with TRBD1. Looked up from germline, CDR1 is LNHNV and CDR2 is YYDKDF (reference sequence). The V segment lost 5 bases and the J segment 7 bases; nucleotides outside the gene matches: 8. The CDR3 runs 15 residues. CDR3 sequence (DNA): TGTGCCACCAGCGGCGCCGGGACAGGGGAAAATGAGCAGTTCTTC. Its protein is CATSGAGTGENEQFF.

This clonotype was counted only a few times. V and J are TRBV5-6 and TRBJ2-3; a possible D gene is TRBD1 (7 bases). V was trimmed by 3 bases and J by 0 bases, leaving 17 bases between them. Per germline, CDR1 SGHDT and CDR2 YYEEEE. The CDR3 sequence is 17 residues long. The CDR3 loop reads CASSYSRGRDSTDTQYF. The CDR3 DNA is TGTGCCAGCAGCTATAGTAGGGGGCGGGATAGCACAGATACGCAGTATTTT.

The rearrangement uses TRBV4-3 and TRBJ2-3; D may be TRBD1 or TRBD2 (6 bases each). Germline lookup yields CDR1 LGHNA and CDR2 YSLEER. V lost 5 bases, J lost 2 bases, and 17 bases lay in between. The CDR3 runs 16 residues. The CDR3 nucleotides read TGCGCCAGCAGCGAAACCTGGGGGGCTCTCACAGATACGCAGTATTTT. Translating it yields CASSETWGALTDTQYF.

This chain links TRBV20-1 with TRBJ2-7; the D gene could be TRBD1 or TRBD2 (5 bases each). Per the germline V gene, CDR1 is DFQATT and CDR2 is SNEGSKA (reference sequence). Deletions cut 5 bases from V and 5 bases from J, with 19 bases between. CDR3 length: 14 residues. This CDR3 is CSAFRGPVSHEQYF. Written as DNA, the CDR3 is TGCAGTGCTTTCCGGGGCCCCGTTTCGCACGAGCAGTACTTC.

The V call is TRBV7-2, the J call TRBJ2-7; possible D gene TRBD1, 6 bases. From germline, CDR1 is SGHTA and CDR2 FQGNSA. The CDR3 loop spans 14 amino acids. V lost 5 bases and J 2 bases, leaving 13 bases between the germline ends. CDR3 in amino acids: CASSLTGKTYEQYF. The CDR3 DNA is TGTGCCAGCAGCCTTACAGGGAAAACCTACGAGCAGTACTTC.

This rearrangement joins TRBV6-6 to TRBJ2-1; D is unclear. Trimming shortened V by 0 bases and J by 4 bases, and 4 bases separated the two germline ends. The CDR3 totals 13 residues. CDR1 MNHNY and CDR2 SVGAGI come from the germline V gene (reference sequence). The CDR3 loop reads CASSYSNYNEQFF. CDR3 nucleotides: TGTGCCAGCAGTTACTCGAATTACAATGAGCAGTTCTTC.

This clonotype appeared a few times. This chain connects TRBV3-1 to TRBJ2-7; 7 bases match TRBD2. Trimming at V came to 7 bases and at J to 2 bases, leaving 11 bases not matched to a gene. Germline V gene lookup returns CDR1 LGHDT and CDR2 YNNKEL (reference sequence). This CDR3 has 15 residues. The CDR3 spells CASKVRLAGTYEQYF. DNA of the CDR3: TGTGCCAGCAAGGTTCGACTAGCTGGAACCTACGAGCAGTACTTC.

The V and J genes are TRBV29-1 and TRBJ2-3; TRBD1 agrees at 12 bases. Per the germline V gene, CDR1 is SQVTM and CDR2 is ANQGSEA. CDR3 length: 19 residues. V was clipped by 6 bases and J by 0 bases; unmatched bases: 16. DNA of the CDR3: TGCAGCGTGGAAATGGGACAGGGGGCCGTAACCCCAAGCACAGATACGCAGTATTTT. It translates to CSVEMGQGAVTPSTDTQYF.

The genes are TRBV5-1 and TRBJ1-1, with D hard to call. V lost 0 bases and J 0 bases, leaving 12 bases between the germline ends. CDR1 and CDR2 (germline): SGHRS, YFSETQ. The length of the CDR3 is 16 residues. The CDR3: CASSLGAGRMNTEAFF. The CDR3 nucleotides read TGCGCCAGCAGCTTGGGGGCAGGACGGATGAACACTGAAGCTTTCTTT.

This clonotype showed up just a few times. This rearrangement joins TRBV2 to TRBJ2-5, with TRBD2 matching 12 bases. The CDR3 spans 17 residues. The trim removed 2 bases at V and 3 bases at J, leaving 7 bases unmatched. Germline V gene sequence: CDR1 SNHLY, CDR2 FYNNEI. In DNA, the CDR3 is TGTGCCAGCAGTGAATACCTAGCGGGGGGGCTTAAAGAGACCCAGTACTTC. Protein sequence: CASSEYLAGGLKETQYF.

This clonotype came up a few times. The chain is built from TRBV10-2 and TRBJ1-5; D unresolved. This CDR3 is 11 amino acids long. Trimming stripped 8 bases from V and 7 bases from J, with 9 bases between. Looked up from germline, CDR1 is WSHSY and CDR2 is SAAADI. CDR3 amino acids: CASGSWQPQHF. CDR3 in DNA: TGCGCCAGCGGCTCATGGCAGCCCCAGCATTTT.

This clonotype was observed a few times. This rearrangement joins TRBV4-1 to TRBJ1-1; 8 bases fit TRBD1. CDR1 is MGHRA and CDR2 is YSYEKL in the germline V gene. CDR3 length: 17 amino acids. V trimming: 0 bases; J trimming: 0 bases; junction bases outside the gene matches: 6. The CDR3 spells CASSQDPPGGLNTEAFF. The CDR3 DNA follows: TGCGCCAGCAGCCAAGATCCCCCAGGGGGCCTGAACACTGAAGCTTTCTTT.

The rearrangement joins TRBV29-1 to TRBJ2-7; D possibly matches TRBD1 or TRBD2 (5 bases each). The CDR3 extends over 15 amino acids. V shed 0 bases and J shed 2 bases, with 14 bases lying between them. Per germline, CDR1 SQVTM and CDR2 ANQGSEA. The CDR3 spells CSVEDPSRGTYEQYF. DNA of the CDR3: TGCAGCGTTGAAGACCCTAGCCGGGGCACCTACGAGCAGTACTTC.

The gene calls are TRBV20-1 and TRBJ2-7; 14 nucleotides match TRBD2. J was trimmed by 2 bases and V by 2 bases; bases with no gene match: 11. The germline gives CDR1 DFQATT, CDR2 SNEGSKA (reference sequence). The CDR3 sequence is 18 residues long. Here the CDR3 reads CSARSAGTSGGTTYEQYF. The CDR3 DNA sequence: TGCAGTGCTAGATCCGCCGGGACTAGCGGGGGAACAACCTACGAGCAGTACTTC.

The genes are TRBV12-3 or TRBV12-4 and TRBJ1-6; D unresolved. This CDR3 is 15 amino acids long. V lost 0 bases, J lost 7 bases, and 10 bases lay in between. The CDR3 spells CASSLAETRNSPLHF. The CDR3 DNA follows: TGTGCCAGCAGTTTAGCGGAGACACGGAATTCACCCCTCCACTTT.

V is TRBV12-3 or TRBV12-4 and J is TRBJ2-2; D is perhaps TRBD2 (7 bases). V shed 3 bases and J shed 7 bases, with 15 bases lying between them. This CDR3 contains 15 residues. In nucleotides, the CDR3 is TGTGCCAGCAGTTTTTTTCCGAGGGGGGGCGGGGAGCTGTTTTTT. Translation gives CASSFFPRGGGELFF.

A few counts support this clonotype. This sequence joins TRBV9 and TRBJ2-7; D may be TRBD1 or TRBD2 (5 bases each). Trimming took off 4 bases at V and 0 bases at J, with 14 bases between the two ends. The CDR3 runs to 15 residues. Germline V lookup: CDR1 SGDLS, CDR2 YYNGEE. The CDR3: CASSRDWDRSYEQYF. In DNA, the CDR3 is TGTGCCAGCAGCCGAGATTGGGACCGCTCCTACGAGCAGTACTTC.

This clonotype came up a few times. This chain joins TRBV7-9 and TRBJ1-5; D remains ambiguous. The germline CDR1 and CDR2 sequences are SEHNR and FQNEAQ (reference sequence). Between the trimmed V and J ends, which lost 3 bases and 6 bases, there was a span of 15 bases. The CDR3 extends over 15 amino acids. CDR3 protein: CASSFSKGRGQPQHF. CDR3 DNA: TGTGCCAGCAGCTTTAGTAAAGGGCGCGGTCAGCCCCAGCATTTT.

The CDR3 reads CATSSLIQETQYF. The CDR3 coding sequence is TGTGCCACCAGCAGTCTTATTCAAGAGACCCAGTACTTC. The V call is TRBV15, the J call TRBJ2-5; no clear D. V shed 3 bases and J shed 2 bases, with 7 bases lying between them. Looked up from germline, CDR1 is LNHNV and CDR2 is YYDKDF (reference sequence). The CDR3 loop spans 13 amino acids.